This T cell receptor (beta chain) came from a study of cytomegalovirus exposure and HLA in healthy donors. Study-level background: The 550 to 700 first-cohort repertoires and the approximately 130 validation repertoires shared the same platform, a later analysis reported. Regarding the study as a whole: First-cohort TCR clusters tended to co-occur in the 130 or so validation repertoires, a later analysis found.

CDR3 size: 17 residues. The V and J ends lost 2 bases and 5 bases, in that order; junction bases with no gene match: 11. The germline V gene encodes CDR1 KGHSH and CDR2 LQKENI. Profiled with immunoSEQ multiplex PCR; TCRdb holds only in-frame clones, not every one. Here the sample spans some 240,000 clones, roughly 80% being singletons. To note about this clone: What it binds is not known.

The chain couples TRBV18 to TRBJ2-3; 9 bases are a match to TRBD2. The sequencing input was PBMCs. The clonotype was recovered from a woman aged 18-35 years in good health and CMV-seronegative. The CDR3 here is CASSPVAGVAGGDTQYF. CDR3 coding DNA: TGTGCCAGCTCACCAGTAGCGGGAGTGGCGGGAGGAGATACGCAGTATTTT.